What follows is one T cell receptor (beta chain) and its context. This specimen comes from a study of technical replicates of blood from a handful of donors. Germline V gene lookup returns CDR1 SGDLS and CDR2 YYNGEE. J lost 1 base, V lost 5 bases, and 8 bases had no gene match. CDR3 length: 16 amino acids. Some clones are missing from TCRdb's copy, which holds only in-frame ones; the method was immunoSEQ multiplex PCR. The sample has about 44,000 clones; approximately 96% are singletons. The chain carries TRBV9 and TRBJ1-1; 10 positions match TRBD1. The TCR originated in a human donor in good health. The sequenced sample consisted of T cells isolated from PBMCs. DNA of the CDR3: TGTGCCAGCAGTCAAGGACAGGGGGACGGGAACACTGAAGCTTTCTTT. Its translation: CASSQGQGDGNTEAFF. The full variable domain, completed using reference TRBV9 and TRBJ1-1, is DSGVTQTPKHLITATGQRVTLRCSPRSGDLSVYWYQQSLDQGLQFLIQYYNGEERAKGNILERFSAQQFPDLHSELNLSSLELGDSALYFCASSQGQGDGNTEAFFGQGTRLTVV.